This T cell receptor beta chain was identified during a study of shared clonotypes between healthy human individuals. Germline V gene sequence: CDR1 SQVTM, CDR2 ANQGSEA. The CDR3 covers 12 residues. Trimming took 4 bases from V and 1 from J, leaving 7 bases between them. Produced via immunoSEQ multiplex PCR; TCRdb's table is partial and in-frame only. The data show 2 million or so clones, 85% to 95% seen once. A note on this clone: Other DNA sequences in the sample encode the same CDR3.

The source of this sequence is a man aged 18 to 35 in good health. This chain connects TRBV29-1 to TRBJ1-1; D call uncertain. The sequencing input was naive CD4+ T cells sorted from blood. Regarding subset: CD45RA+ positively selected. The DNA for the CDR3 is TGCAGCGTTGGGGCAGGGAACACTGAAGCTTTCTTT. It codes for CSVGAGNTEAFF.